This T cell receptor (beta chain) derives from a study of cytomegalovirus exposure and HLA in healthy donors. Study as a whole: Unique TCRs numbering approximately 80 million, obtained from HLA-typed donors, made up an early data release.

PCR was performed using 60 Vbeta and 13 Jbeta primers. Measured with immunoSEQ multiplex PCR; TCRdb has only the in-frame clones, and not every one. The sample includes about 130,000 clones, about two thirds of them seen just once. The source is a man younger than 45 in good health and CMV-seronegative. Sequenced input: PBMCs.

The CDR3 nucleotides are TGTGCCAGCGGGTTGGGACAGGTTACATACTTC. This codes for CASGLGQVTYF. This rearrangement joins TRBV2 to TRBJ2-7, with TRBD1 matching 8 bases. The CDR3 runs 11 residues. The ends lost 8 bases at V and 13 bases at J; junction bases unmatched: 10. Germline V CDR1 and CDR2: SNHLY, FYNNEI.